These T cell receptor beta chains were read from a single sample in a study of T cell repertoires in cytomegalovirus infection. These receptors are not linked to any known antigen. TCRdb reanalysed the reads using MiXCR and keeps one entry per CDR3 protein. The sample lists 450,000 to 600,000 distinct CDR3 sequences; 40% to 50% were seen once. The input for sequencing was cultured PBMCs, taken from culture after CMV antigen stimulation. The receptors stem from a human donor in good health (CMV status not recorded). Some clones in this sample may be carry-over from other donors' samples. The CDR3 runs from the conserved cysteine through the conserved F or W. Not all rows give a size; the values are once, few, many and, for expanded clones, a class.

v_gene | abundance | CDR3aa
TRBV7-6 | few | CASSLGRARGRTDTQYF
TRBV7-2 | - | CASSFRTSGRVNTGELFF
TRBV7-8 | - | CASSPGTRDEQFF
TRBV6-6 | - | CASSYGDNNEQFF
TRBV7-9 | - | CASSLWLAGGYNNEQFF
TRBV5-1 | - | CASSLSQPSGEQYF
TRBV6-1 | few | CASRAPIDSAANTGELFF
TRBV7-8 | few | CASSLIVEFSGNTIYF
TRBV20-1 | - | CSAASRWSTDTQYF
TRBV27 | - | CASSFDGLPTGEAFF
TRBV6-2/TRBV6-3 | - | CASSYSQGRASNQPQHF
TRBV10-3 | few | CAILPAQGAMNEQYF
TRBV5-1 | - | CASSTGQGDTEAFF
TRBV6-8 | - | CASSNRDSNQPQHF
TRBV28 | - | CASSLLVGSGNQPQHF
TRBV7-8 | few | CASSLEASGGGQPQHF
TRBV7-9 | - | CASSLFDLSYGYTF
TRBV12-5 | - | CANYRDGSSNQPQHF
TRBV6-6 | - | CASFSDTQYF
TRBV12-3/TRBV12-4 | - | CASSLGDHRDEQFF
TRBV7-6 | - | CASSPLPPQPNSPLPF
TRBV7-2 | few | CASSPDRTFEPQHF
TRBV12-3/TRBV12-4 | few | CASSFGSPPDGYTF
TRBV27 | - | CASSTRGQGPYEQYF
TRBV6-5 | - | CASSYSVSGGAYEQFF
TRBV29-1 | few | CSVVRTSEAFF
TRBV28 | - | CASSPTGDQRNTIYF
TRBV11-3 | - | CASSSGSPGGTQYF
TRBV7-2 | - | CASSSARASYEQYF
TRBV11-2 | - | CASSLEWSSSYEQYF
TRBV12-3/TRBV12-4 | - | CATSPGTEIAGELFF
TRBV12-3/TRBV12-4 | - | CASSLWTGGLDGYTF
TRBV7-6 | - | CASRSAGTGLETQYF
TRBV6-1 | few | CASLGQNYGYTF
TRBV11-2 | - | CASSTLGHEQYF
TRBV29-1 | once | CSFHPRSPDNEQFF
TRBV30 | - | CAWSVASVANGYEAFF
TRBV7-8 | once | CASSALAEQYF
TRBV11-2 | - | CASSYSWLGTEAFF
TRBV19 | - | CASSPLASTGELFF
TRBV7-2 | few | CASSGYGGRGSSYEQYF